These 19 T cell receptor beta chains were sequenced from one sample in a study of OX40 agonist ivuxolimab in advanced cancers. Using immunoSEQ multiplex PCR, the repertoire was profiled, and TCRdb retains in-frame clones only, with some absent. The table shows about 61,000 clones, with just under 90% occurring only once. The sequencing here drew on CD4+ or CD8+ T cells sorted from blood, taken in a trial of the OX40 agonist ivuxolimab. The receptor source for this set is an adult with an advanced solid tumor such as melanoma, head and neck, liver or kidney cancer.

The CDR3 DNA is TGTGCCTGGAGTTCCTCGGGCTCCTATAATTCACCCCTCCACTTT. Residues: CAWSSSGSYNSPLHF. This chain joins TRBV30 and TRBJ1-6, with D uncertain. This CDR3 contains 15 residues. The V and J ends lost 2 bases and 0 bases respectively, with 8 bases between them. Germline loops: CDR1 GTSNPN, CDR2 SVGIG (reference sequence). Variable domain in full (rest from reference TRBV30 and TRBJ1-6): SQTIHQWPATLVQPVGSPLSLECTVEGTSNPNLYWYRQAAGRGLQLLFYSVGIGQISSEVPQNLSASRPQDRQFILSSKKLLLSDSGFYLCAWSSSGSYNSPLHFGNGTRLTVT.

In nucleotides, the CDR3 is TGTGCCAGCAGCTTACGCAGTCGCAGCACAGATACGCAGTATTTT. Its translation is CASSLRSRSTDTQYF. The rearrangement links TRBV11-1 to TRBJ2-3; D remains unclear. The germline V and J ends were trimmed by 2 bases and 0 bases, with 9 bases remaining between them. Germline CDR1 SGHAT, CDR2 FQDESV (reference sequence). This CDR3 contains 15 residues.

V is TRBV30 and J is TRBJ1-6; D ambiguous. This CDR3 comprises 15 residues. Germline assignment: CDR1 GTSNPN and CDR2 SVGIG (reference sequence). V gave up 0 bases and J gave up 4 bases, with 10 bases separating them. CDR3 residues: CAWSVRGRYNSPLHF. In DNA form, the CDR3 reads TGTGCCTGGAGTGTACGCGGACGATATAATTCACCCCTCCACTTT.

The CDR3: CASSLTGQLNTEAFF. In DNA, the CDR3 is TGTGCCAGCTCACTAACAGGACAGCTTAACACTGAAGCTTTCTTT. The V gene is TRBV18, the J gene TRBJ1-1; a possible D gene is TRBD1 (6 bases). The germline gives CDR1 KGHSH, CDR2 LQKENI. The CDR3 has 15 amino acids. Trimming removed 4 bases at V and 2 bases at J, with 14 bases between.

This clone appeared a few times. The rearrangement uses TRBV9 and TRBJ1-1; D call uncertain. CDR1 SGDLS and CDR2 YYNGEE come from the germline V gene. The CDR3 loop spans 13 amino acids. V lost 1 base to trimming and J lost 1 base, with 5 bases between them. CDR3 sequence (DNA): TGTGCCAGCAGCGTAAGGTCGAACACTGAAGCTTTCTTT. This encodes CASSVRSNTEAFF.

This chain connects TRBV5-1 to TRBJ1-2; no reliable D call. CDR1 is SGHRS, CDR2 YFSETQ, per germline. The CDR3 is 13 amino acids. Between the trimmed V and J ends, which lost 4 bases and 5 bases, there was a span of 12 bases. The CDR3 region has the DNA TGCGCCAGCAGCACGGGTGAACGGTATGGCTACACCTTC. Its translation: CASSTGERYGYTF.

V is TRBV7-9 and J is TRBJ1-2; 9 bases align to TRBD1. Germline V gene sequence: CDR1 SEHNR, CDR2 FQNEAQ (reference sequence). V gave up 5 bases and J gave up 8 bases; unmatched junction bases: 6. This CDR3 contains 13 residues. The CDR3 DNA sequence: TGTGCCAGCAGCCCAGGACAGGGGAGGGGCTACACCTTC. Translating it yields CASSPGQGRGYTF. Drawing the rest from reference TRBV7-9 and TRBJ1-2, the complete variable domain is DTGVSQNPRHKITKRGQNVTFRCDPISEHNRLYWYRQTLGQGPEFLTYFQNEAQLEKSRLLSDRFSAERPKGSFSTLEIQRTEQGDSAMYLCASSPGQGRGYTFGSGTRLTVV.

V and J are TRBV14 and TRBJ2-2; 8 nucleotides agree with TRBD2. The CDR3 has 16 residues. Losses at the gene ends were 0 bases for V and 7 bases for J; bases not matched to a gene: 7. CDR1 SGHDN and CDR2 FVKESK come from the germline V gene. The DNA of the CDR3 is TGTGCCAGCAGCCAAGACGGGAGGGCCTTTATCGGGGAGCTGTTTTTT. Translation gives CASSQDGRAFIGELFF.

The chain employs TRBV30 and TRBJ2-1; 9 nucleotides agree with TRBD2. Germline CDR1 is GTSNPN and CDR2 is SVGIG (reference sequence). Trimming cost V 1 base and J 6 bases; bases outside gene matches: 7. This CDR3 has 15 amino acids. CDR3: CAWSGGREGRNEQFF. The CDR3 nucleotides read TGTGCCTGGAGTGGCGGGCGGGAGGGCCGCAATGAGCAGTTCTTC.

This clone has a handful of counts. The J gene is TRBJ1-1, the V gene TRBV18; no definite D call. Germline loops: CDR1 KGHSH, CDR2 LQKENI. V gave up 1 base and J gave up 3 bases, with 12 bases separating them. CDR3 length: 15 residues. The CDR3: CASSPQFGEDTEAFF. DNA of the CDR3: TGTGCCAGCTCACCACAGTTTGGGGAGGACACTGAAGCTTTCTTT.

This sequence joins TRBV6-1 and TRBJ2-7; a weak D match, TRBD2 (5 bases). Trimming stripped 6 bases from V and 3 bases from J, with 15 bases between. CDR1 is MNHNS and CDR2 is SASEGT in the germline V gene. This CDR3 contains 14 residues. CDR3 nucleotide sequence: TGTGCCAGCAGACGGACTGGGGATAACTACGAGCAGTACTTC. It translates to CASRRTGDNYEQYF.

The CDR3 is CASSRERGTDTQYF. The CDR3 region has the DNA TGTGCCAGCAGCCGAGAGCGGGGCACAGATACGCAGTATTTT. The J gene is TRBJ2-3, the V gene TRBV4-2; tentatively, D is TRBD2 (6 bases). The V gene's germline CDR1 is LGHNA and CDR2 YNFKEQ. V was clipped by 4 bases and J by 1 base, with 9 bases between them. The length of the CDR3 is 14 residues.

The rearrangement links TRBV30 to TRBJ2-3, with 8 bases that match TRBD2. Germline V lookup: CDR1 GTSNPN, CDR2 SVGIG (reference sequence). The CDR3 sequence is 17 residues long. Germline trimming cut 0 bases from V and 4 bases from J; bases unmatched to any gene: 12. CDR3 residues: CAWSVPAGAIFADTQYF. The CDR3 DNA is TGTGCCTGGAGTGTACCAGCGGGAGCGATTTTTGCAGATACGCAGTATTTT.

The CDR3 sequence is CASRGGAIAGELFF. DNA for the CDR3: TGCGCCTCTAGGGGGGGCGCGATCGCCGGGGAGCTGTTTTTT. The chain recombines TRBV10-2 with TRBJ2-2; tentatively, D is TRBD2 (7 bases). Trimming stripped 11 bases from V and 6 bases from J, with 19 bases between. The CDR3 runs to 14 residues. Germline-derived CDR1 and CDR2 are WSHSY and SAAADI.

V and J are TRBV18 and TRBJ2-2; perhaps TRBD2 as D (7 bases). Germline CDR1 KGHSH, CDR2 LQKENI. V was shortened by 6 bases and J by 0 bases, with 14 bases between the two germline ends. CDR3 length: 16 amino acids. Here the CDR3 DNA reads TGTGCCAGCTCGTACGGGGGGCCTCCGAACACCGGGGAGCTGTTTTTT. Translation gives CASSYGGPPNTGELFF.

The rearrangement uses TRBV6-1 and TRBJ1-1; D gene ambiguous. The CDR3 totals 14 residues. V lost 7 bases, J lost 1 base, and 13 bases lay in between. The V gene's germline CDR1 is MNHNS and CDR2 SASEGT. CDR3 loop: CASTAYGSNTEAFF. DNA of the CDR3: TGTGCCAGCACAGCATACGGGTCGAACACTGAAGCTTTCTTT.

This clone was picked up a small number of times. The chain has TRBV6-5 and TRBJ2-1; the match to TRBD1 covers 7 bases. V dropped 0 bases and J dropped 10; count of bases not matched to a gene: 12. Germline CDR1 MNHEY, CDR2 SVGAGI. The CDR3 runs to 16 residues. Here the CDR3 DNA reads TGTGCCAGCAGTTACTCAATTACTCGACAGGGCAACGAGCAGTTCTTC. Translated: CASSYSITRQGNEQFF.

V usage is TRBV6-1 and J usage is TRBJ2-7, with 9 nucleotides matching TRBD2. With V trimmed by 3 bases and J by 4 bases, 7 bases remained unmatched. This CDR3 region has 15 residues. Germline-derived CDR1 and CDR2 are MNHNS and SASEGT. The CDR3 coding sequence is TGTGCCAGCAGTGATTCCGGGACTAGCTATTACGAGCAGTACTTC. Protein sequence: CASSDSGTSYYEQYF.

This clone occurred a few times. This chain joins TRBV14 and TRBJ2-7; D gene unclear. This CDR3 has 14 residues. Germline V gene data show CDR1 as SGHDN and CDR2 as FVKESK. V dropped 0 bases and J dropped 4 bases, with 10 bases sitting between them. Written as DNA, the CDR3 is TGTGCCAGCAGCCAAGAGCAGGCGAAATACGAGCAGTACTTC. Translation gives CASSQEQAKYEQYF. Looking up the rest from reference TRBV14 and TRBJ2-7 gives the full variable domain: EAGVTQFPSHSVIEKGQTVTLRCDPISGHDNLYWYRRVMGKEIKFLLHFVKESKQDESGMPNNRFLAERTGGTYSTLKVQPAELEDSGVYFCASSQEQAKYEQYFGPGTRLTVT.